This passage covers 4 T cell receptor beta chains from one sample sequenced in a study of spatial heterogeneity in lung cancer. General study findings and limits: The number of expanded tumor alpha and beta chains correlated with mutation number.

MiXCR was run by TCRdb on the 5' RACE reads, yielding one entry per CDR3 protein. The sample gives 4,800 or so distinct CDR3 sequences, about an eighth of which show up once; about 27% is in the top ten. Their cognate antigens are unknown. The time point denotes: sample taken at primary tumor resection. The input for sequencing was lung tumor tissue, taken at surgery. The origin of the receptors is a male donor with early-stage non-small cell lung cancer.

This clonotype is classed as medium-sized (0.01 to 0.1%). The size of this beta chain means little, since it is a stray read in a library made for alpha chains. This chain links TRBV10-2 with TRBJ1-1; D not resolved. The CDR3 extends over 13 amino acids. CDR1 and CDR2 (germline): WSHSY, SAAADI. Deletions cut 0 bases from V and 4 bases from J, with 6 bases between. Here the CDR3 DNA reads TGCGCCAGCAGTGAGTCGCTAGGCACTGAAGCTTTCTTT. This gives the protein CASSESLGTEAFF.

This clonotype occurred many times. Being off target in a library aimed at alpha chains, this beta chain has a size of little meaning. This CDR3 is CASSLLGRKAFF. DNA of the CDR3: TGTGCCAGCAGTCTACTAGGGAGAAAAGCTTTCTTT. The V gene is TRBV27, the J gene TRBJ1-1; D remains unclear. The germline gives CDR1 MNHEY, CDR2 SMNVEV (reference sequence). CDR3 length: 12 residues. Trimming shortened V by 5 bases and J by 9 bases, and 13 bases separated the two germline ends.

As for this clonotype: The library was built for alpha chains, so this beta chain is an off-target read and its size means little. The chain joins TRBV28 to TRBJ2-1; the D gene is possibly TRBD2 (6 bases). Germline CDR1 MDHEN, CDR2 SYDVKM. Trimming cost V 4 bases and J 7 bases, with 17 bases left between them. The CDR3 has 15 amino acids. The CDR3 is CASSWGREWRNEQFF. The CDR3 nucleotides read TGTGCCAGCAGTTGGGGACGGGAGTGGCGGAATGAGCAGTTCTTC.

Sample share makes this clonotype medium-sized (0.01 to 0.1%). This beta chain slipped into a library made for alpha chains as a stray read, so its size is not meaningful. The chain has TRBV30 and TRBJ1-3; D ambiguous. With 2 bases removed from V and 1 base from J, the gap between germline ends came to 3 bases. The germline V gene has CDR1 GTSNPN and CDR2 SVGIG (reference sequence). The CDR3 spans 12 residues. In nucleotides, the CDR3 is TGTGCCTGGAGTACTTCTGGAAACACCATATATTTT. It codes for CAWSTSGNTIYF.